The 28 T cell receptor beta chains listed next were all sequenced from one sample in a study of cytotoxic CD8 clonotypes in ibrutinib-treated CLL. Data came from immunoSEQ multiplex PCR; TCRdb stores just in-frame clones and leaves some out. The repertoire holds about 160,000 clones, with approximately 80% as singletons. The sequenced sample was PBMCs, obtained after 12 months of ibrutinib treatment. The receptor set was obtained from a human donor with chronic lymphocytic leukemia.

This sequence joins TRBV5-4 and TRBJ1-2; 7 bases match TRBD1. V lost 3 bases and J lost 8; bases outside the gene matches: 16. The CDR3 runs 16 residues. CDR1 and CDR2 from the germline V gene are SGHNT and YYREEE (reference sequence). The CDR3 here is CASSSPYRGETGGYTF. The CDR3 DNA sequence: TGTGCCAGCAGCTCGCCCTACAGGGGCGAAACGGGAGGCTACACCTTC.

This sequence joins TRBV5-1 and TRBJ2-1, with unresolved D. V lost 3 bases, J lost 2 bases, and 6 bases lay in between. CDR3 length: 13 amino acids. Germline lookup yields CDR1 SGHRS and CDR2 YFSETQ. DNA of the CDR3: TGCGCCAGCAGCTCAGTCACCTACAATGAGCAGTTCTTC. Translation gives CASSSVTYNEQFF.

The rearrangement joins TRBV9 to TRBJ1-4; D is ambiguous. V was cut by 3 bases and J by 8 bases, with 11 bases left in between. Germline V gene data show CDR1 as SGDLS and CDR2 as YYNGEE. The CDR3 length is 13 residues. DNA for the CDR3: TGTGCCAGCAGCGGTCCCTTGTCAGAAAAACTGTTTTTT. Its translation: CASSGPLSEKLFF.

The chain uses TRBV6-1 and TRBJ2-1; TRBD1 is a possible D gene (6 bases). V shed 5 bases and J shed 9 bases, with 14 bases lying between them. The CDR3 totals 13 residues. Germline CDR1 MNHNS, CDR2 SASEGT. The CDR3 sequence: CASSTTGLSEQFF. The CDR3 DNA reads TGTGCCAGCAGTACCACAGGGTTGTCTGAGCAGTTCTTC.

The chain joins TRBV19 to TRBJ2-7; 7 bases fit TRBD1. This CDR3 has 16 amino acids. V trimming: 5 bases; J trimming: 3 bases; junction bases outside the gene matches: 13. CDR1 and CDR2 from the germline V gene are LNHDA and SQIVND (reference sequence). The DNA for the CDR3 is TGTGCCAGTAGTCCCTCCTCCTCGACAGGGTTCTACGAGCAGTACTTC. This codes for CASSPSSSTGFYEQYF.

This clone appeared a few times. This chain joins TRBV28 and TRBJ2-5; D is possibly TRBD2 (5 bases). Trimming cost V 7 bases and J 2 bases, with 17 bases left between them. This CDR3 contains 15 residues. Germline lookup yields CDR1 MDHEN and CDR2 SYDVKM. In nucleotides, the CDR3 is TGTGCCAGCAAATCCCCTGTGGGAGCACAAGAGACCCAGTACTTC. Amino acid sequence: CASKSPVGAQETQYF.

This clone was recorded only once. CDR3 residues: CASSKTSGGATDTQYF. CDR3 sequence (DNA): TGTGCCAGCAGTAAGACTAGCGGGGGGGCCACAGATACGCAGTATTTT. J is TRBJ2-3 and V is TRBV27; TRBD2 matches at 14 bases. This CDR3 has 16 residues. Germline V CDR1 and CDR2: MNHEY, SMNVEV (reference sequence). V trimming: 5 bases; J trimming: 2 bases; junction bases outside the gene matches: 3.

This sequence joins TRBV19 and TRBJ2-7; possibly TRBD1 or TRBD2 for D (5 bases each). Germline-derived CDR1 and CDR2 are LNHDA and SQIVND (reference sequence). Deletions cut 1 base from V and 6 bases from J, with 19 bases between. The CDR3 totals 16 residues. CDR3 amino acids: CASSIGGRGSQTEQYF. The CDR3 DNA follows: TGTGCCAGTAGTATAGGGGGCCGGGGCTCCCAGACCGAGCAGTACTTC.

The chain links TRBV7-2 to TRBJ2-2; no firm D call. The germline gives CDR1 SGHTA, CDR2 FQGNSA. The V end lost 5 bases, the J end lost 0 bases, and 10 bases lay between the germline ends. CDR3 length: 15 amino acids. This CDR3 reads CASSPQQTNTGELFF. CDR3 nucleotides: TGTGCCAGCAGCCCACAGCAGACGAACACCGGGGAGCTGTTTTTT.

CDR3 nucleotides: TGCAGCGTTGTAGCTTCGGGGACAGGGGGCACAGATACGCAGTATTTT. Protein product: CSVVASGTGGTDTQYF. The J gene is TRBJ2-3, the V gene TRBV29-1; 10 nucleotides agree with TRBD1. The germline V gene has CDR1 SQVTM and CDR2 ANQGSEA. The V and J ends lost 4 bases and 1 base, in that order; junction bases with no gene match: 8. This CDR3 comprises 16 residues.

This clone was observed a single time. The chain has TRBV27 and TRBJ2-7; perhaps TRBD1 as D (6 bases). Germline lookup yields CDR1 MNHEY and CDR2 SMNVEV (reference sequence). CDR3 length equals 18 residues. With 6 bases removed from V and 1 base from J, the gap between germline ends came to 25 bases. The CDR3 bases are TGTGCCAGCAGCCGGTTGAAGACAGGTACCTTCGCGTCCTACGAGCAGTACTTC. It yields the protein CASSRLKTGTFASYEQYF.

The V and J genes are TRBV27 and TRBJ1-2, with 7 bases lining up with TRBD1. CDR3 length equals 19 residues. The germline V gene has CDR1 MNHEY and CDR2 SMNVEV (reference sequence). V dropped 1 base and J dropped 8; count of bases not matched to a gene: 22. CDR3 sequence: CASSLFSLGSPTGEYGYTF. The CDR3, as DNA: TGTGCCAGCAGTTTATTCAGTTTGGGGTCGCCTACAGGGGAATACGGCTACACCTTC.

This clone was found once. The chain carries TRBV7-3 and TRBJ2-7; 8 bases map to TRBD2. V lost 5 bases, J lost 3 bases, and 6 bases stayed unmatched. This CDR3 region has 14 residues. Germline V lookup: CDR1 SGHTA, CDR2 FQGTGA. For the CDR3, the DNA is TGTGCCAGCAGCCCGGGGGGGCCCCTCTACGAGCAGTACTTC. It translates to CASSPGGPLYEQYF.

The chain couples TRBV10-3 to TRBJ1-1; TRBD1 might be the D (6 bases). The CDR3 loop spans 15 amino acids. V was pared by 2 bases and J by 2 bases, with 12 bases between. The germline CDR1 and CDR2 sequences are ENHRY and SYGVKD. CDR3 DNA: TGTGCCATCAGTGAGCCACTGGACAGCAACACTGAAGCTTTCTTT. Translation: CAISEPLDSNTEAFF.

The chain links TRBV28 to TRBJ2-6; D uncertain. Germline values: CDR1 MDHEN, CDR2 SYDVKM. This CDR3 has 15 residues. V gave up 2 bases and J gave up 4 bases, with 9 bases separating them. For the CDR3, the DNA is TGTGCCAGCAGTTTAGAAGGGCCCGGGGCCAACGTCCTGACTTTC. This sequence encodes CASSLEGPGANVLTF.

In nucleotides, the CDR3 is TGTGCCAGCAGTATGACTGTAGCTAACTATGGCTACACCTTC. Its protein product is CASSMTVANYGYTF. V usage is TRBV28 and J usage is TRBJ1-2; D is unclear. Between the trimmed V and J ends, which lost 5 bases and 0 bases, there was a span of 10 bases. CDR3 size: 14 residues. Germline loops: CDR1 MDHEN, CDR2 SYDVKM.

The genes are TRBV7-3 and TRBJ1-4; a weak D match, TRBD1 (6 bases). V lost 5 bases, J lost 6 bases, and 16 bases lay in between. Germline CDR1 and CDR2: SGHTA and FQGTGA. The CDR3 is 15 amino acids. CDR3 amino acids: CASSPLRTADEKLFF. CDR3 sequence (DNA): TGTGCCAGCAGCCCCCTGAGGACAGCCGATGAAAAACTGTTTTTT.

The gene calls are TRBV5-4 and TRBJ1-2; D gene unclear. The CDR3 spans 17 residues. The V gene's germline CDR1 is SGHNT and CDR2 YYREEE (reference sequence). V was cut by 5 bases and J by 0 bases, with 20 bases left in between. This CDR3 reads CASRRGAQTNANYGYTF. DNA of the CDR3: TGTGCCAGCAGGCGTGGCGCACAGACCAATGCTAACTATGGCTACACCTTC.

Here the CDR3 DNA reads TGTGCCAGCAGCTTGAAGGGGATTGTCGCTGAAGCTTTCTTT. Amino acids: CASSLKGIVAEAFF. The rearrangement links TRBV5-4 to TRBJ1-1; tentatively, D is TRBD1 (5 bases). Trimming removed 1 base at V and 6 bases at J, with 13 bases between. Per germline, CDR1 SGHNT and CDR2 YYREEE (reference sequence). The CDR3 runs 14 residues.

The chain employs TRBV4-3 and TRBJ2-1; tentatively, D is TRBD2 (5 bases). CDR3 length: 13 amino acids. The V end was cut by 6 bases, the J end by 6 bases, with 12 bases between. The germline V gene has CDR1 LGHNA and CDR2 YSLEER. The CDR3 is CASSSTGINEQFF. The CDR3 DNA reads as TGCGCCAGCAGTTCGACGGGGATCAATGAGCAGTTCTTC.

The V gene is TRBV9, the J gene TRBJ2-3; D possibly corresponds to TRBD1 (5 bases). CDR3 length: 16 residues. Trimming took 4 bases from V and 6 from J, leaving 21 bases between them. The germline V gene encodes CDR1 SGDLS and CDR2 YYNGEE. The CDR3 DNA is TGTGCCAGCAGCTTTTCCGGTGGGGCAGTCCACGATACGCAGTATTTT. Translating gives CASSFSGGAVHDTQYF.

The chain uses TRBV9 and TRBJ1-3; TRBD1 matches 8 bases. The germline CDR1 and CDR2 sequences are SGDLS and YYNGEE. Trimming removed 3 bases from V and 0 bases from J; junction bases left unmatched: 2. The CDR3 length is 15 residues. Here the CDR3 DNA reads TGTGCCAGCAGCGGACAGGGGAGCTCTGGAAACACCATATATTTT. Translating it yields CASSGQGSSGNTIYF. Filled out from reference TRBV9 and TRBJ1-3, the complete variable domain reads DSGVTQTPKHLITATGQRVTLRCSPRSGDLSVYWYQQSLDQGLQFLIQYYNGEERAKGNILERFSAQQFPDLHSELNLSSLELGDSALYFCASSGQGSSGNTIYFGEGSWLTVV.

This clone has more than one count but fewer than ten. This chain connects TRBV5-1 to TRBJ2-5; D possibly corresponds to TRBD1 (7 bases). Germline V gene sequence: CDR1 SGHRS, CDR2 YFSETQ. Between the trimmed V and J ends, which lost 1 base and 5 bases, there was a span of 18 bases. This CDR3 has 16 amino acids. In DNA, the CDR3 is TGCGCCAGCAGCTTGCCCGGAGGGGGCGGGAAGGAGACCCAGTACTTC. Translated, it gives CASSLPGGGGKETQYF.

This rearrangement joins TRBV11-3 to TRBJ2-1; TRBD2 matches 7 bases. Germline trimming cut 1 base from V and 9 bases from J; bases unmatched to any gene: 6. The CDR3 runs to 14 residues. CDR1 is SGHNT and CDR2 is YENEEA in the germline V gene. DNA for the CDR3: TGTGCCAGCAGCTTAGTGTCGGGGGGAAGTGAGCAGTTCTTC. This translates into CASSLVSGGSEQFF.

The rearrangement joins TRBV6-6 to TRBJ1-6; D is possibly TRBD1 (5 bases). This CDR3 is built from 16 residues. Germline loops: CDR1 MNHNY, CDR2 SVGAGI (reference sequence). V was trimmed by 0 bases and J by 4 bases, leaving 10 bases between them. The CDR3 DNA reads TGTGCCAGCAGTTACTCGAAGGGGACTTATAATTCACCCCTCCACTTT. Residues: CASSYSKGTYNSPLHF.

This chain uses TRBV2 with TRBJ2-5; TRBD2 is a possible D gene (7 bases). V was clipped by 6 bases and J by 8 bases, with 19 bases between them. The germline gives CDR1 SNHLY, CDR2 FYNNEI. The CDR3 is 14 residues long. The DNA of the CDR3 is TGTGCCAGCAGCCGTGGCGGGGGCGCGGGAACCCAGTACTTC. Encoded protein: CASSRGGGAGTQYF.

As DNA, the CDR3 is TGTGCCAGCAGTTTTCATGGTGGCGTAACTAATGAAAAACTGTTTTTT. Its protein product is CASSFHGGVTNEKLFF. The chain recombines TRBV28 with TRBJ1-4; D is undetermined. V lost 3 bases to trimming and J lost 1 base, with 12 bases between them. The CDR3 has 16 amino acids. The germline V gene encodes CDR1 MDHEN and CDR2 SYDVKM.

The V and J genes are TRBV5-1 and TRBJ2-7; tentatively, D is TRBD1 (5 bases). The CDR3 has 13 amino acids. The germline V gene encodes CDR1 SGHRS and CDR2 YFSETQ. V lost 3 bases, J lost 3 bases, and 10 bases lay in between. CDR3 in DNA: TGCGCCAGCAGCTCGGACAAGGACTACGAGCAGTACTTC. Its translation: CASSSDKDYEQYF.